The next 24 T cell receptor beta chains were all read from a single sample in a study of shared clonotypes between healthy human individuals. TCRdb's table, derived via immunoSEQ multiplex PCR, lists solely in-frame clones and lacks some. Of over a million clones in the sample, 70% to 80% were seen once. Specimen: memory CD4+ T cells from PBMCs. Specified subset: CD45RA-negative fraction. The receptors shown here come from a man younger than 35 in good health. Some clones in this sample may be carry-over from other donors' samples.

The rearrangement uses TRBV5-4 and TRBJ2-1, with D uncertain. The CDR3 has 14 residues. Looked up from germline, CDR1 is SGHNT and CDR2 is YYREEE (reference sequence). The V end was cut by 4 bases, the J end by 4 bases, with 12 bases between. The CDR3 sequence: CASSPTLRYNEQFF. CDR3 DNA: TGTGCCAGCAGCCCGACTCTCCGATACAATGAGCAGTTCTTC.

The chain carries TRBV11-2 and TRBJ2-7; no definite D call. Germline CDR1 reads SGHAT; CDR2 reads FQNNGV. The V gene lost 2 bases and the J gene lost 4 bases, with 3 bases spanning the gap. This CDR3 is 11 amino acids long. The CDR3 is CASSLRYEQYF. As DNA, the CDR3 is TGTGCCAGCAGCTTAAGGTACGAGCAGTACTTC. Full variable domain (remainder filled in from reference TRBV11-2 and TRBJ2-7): EAGVAQSPRYKIIEKRQSVAFWCNPISGHATLYWYQQILGQGPKLLIQFQNNGVVDDSQLPKDRFSAERLKGVDSTLKIQPAKLEDSAVYLCASSLRYEQYFGPGTRLTVT.

The CDR3 DNA follows: TGTGCCAGCAGCCTCCGACAGGGTGAAGCTTTCTTT. Residues: CASSLRQGEAFF. The chain employs TRBV6-5 and TRBJ1-1, with 7 nucleotides matching TRBD1. The CDR3 spans 12 residues. V trimming: 6 bases; J trimming: 7 bases; junction bases outside the gene matches: 5. Per germline, CDR1 MNHEY and CDR2 SVGAGI.

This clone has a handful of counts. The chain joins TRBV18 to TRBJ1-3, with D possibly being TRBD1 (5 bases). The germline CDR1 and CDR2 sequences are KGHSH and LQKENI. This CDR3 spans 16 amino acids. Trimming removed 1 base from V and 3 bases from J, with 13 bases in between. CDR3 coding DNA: TGTGCCAGCTCACCACAGGGGAGTTTCAGTGGAAACACCATATATTTT. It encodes CASSPQGSFSGNTIYF.

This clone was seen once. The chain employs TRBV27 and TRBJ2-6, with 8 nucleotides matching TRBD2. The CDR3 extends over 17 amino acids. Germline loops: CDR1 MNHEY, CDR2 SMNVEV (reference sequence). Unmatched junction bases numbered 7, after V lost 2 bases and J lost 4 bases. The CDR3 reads CASSLTPGGAGANVLTF. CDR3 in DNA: TGTGCCAGCAGTTTAACTCCGGGGGGGGCCGGGGCCAACGTCCTGACTTTC.

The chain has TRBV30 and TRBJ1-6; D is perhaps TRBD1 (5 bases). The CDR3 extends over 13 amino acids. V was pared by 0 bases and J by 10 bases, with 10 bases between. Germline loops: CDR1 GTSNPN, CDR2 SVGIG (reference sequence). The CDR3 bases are TGTGCCTGGAGTGTACAGGATCGATCACCCCTCCACTTT. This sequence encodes CAWSVQDRSPLHF.

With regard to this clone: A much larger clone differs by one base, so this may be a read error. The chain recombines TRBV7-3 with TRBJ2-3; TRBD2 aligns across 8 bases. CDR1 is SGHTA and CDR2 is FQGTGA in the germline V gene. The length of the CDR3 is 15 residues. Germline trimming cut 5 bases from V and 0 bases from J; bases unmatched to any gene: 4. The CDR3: CASSPASGSTDTQYF. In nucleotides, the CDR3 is TGTGCCAGCAGCCCGGCTAGCGGGAGCACAGATACGCAGTATTTT.

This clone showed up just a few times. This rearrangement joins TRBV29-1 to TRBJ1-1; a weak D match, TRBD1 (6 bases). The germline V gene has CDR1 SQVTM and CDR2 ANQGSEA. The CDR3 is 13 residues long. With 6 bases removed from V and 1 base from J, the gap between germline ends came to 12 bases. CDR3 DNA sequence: TGCAGCGTGTCACAGGGCCCGAACACTGAAGCTTTCTTT. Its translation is CSVSQGPNTEAFF.

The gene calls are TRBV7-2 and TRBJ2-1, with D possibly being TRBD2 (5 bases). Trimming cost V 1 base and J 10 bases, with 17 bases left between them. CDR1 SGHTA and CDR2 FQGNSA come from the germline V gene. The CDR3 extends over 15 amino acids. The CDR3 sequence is CASSLGTRRPWEQFF. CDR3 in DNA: TGTGCCAGCAGCTTAGGGACTCGGAGGCCTTGGGAGCAGTTCTTC. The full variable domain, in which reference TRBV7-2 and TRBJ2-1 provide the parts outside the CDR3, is GAGVSQSPSNKVTEKGKDVELRCDPISGHTALYWYRQSLGQGLEFLIYFQGNSAPDKSGLPSDRFSAERTGGSVSTLTIQRTQQEDSAVYLCASSLGTRRPWEQFFGPGTRLTVL.

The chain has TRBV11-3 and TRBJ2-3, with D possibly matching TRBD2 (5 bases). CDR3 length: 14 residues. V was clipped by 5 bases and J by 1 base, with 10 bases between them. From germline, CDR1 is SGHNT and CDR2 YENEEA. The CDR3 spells CASSPRTGTDTQYF. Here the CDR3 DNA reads TGTGCCAGCAGCCCCAGGACTGGCACAGATACGCAGTATTTT.

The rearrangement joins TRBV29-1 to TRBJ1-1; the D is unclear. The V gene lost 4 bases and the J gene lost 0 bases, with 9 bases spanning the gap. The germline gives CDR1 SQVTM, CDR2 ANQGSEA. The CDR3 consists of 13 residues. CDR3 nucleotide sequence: TGCAGCGTTGTCGGCCGGCTGAACACTGAAGCTTTCTTT. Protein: CSVVGRLNTEAFF.

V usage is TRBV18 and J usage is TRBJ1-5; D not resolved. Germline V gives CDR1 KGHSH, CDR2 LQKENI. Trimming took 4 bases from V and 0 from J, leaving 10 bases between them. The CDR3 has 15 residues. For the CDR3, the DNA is TGTGCCAGCTCACGGACGGTGAATAGCAATCAGCCCCAGCATTTT. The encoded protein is CASSRTVNSNQPQHF.

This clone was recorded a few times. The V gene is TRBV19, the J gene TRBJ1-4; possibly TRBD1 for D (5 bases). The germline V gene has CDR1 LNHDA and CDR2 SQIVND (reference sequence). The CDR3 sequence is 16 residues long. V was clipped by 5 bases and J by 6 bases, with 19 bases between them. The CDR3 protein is CASSALLATGDEKLFF. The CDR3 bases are TGTGCCAGTAGTGCCCTACTCGCAACGGGGGATGAAAAACTGTTTTTT. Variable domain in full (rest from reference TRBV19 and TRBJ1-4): DGGITQSPKYLFRKEGQNVTLSCEQNLNHDAMYWYRQDPGQGLRLIYYSQIVNDFQKGDIAEGYSVSREKKESFPLTVTSAQKNPTAFYLCASSALLATGDEKLFFGSGTQLSVL.

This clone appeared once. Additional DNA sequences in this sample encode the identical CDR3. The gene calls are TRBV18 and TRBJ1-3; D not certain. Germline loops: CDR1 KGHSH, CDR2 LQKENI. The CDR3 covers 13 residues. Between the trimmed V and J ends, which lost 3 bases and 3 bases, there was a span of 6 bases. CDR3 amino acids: CASSPGVGNTIYF. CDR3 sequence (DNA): TGTGCCAGCTCACCCGGAGTTGGAAACACCATATATTTT.

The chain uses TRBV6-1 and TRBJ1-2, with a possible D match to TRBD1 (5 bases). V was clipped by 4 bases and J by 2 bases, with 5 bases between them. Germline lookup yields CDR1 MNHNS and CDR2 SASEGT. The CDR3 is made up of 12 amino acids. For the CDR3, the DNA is TGTGCCAGCAGTGCAGGGAACTATGGCTACACCTTC. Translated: CASSAGNYGYTF.

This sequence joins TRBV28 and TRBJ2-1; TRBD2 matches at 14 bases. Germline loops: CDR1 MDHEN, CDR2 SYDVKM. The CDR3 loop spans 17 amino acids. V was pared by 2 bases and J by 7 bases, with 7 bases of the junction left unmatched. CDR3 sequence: CASSLPGLAGVSNEQFF. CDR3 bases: TGTGCCAGCAGTTTACCGGGACTAGCGGGAGTCTCAAATGAGCAGTTCTTC.

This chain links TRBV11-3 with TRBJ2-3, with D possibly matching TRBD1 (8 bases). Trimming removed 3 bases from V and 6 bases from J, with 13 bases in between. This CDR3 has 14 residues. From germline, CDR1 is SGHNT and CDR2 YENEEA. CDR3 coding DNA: TGTGCCAGCAGCTTCGGACAGGGAGGGGATACGCAGTATTTT. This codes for CASSFGQGGDTQYF.

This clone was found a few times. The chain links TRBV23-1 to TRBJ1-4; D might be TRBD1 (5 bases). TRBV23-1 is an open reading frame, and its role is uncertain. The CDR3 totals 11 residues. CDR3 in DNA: TGCTCCGGGGGAGGAGATGAAAAACTGTTTTTT. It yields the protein CSGGGDEKLFF.

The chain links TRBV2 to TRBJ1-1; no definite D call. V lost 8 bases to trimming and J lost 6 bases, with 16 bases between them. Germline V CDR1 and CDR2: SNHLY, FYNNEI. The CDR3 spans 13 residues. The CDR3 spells CASGLRGAAEAFF. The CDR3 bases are TGTGCCAGCGGCCTACGGGGAGCCGCTGAAGCTTTCTTT.

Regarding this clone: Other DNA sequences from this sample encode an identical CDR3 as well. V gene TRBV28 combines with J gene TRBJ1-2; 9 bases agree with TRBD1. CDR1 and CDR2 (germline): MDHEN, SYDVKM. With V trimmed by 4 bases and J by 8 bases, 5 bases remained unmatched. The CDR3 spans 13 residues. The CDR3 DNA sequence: TGTGCCAGCAGTTCACAGGGGGCGCGGGGCTACACCTTC. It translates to CASSSQGARGYTF.

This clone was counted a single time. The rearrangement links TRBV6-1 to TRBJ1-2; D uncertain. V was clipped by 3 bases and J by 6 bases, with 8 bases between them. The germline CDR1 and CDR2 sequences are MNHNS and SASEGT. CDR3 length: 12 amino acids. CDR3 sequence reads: CASSDPGDGYTF. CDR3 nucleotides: TGTGCCAGCAGTGATCCAGGCGATGGCTACACCTTC.

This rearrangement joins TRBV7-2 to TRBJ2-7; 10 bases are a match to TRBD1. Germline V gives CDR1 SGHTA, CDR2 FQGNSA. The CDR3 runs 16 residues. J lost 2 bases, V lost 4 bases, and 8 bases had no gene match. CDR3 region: CASSSRPGQGTYEQYF. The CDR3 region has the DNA TGTGCCAGCAGCTCCCGACCGGGACAGGGGACCTACGAGCAGTACTTC.

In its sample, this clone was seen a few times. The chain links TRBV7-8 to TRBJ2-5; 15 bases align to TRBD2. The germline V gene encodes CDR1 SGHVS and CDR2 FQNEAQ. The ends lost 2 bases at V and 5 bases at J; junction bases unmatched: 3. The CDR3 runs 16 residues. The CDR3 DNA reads TGTGCCAGCAGCTTATGGGGACTAGCGGGAGGTGAGACCCAGTACTTC. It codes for CASSLWGLAGGETQYF.

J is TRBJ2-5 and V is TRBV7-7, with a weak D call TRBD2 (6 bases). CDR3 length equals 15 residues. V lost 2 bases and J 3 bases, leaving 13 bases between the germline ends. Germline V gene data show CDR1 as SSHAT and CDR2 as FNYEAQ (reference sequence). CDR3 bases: TGTGCCAGCAGCTTAAACGGGAGAGGGAAAGAGACCCAGTACTTC. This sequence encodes CASSLNGRGKETQYF.